This passage covers 32 T cell receptor beta chains from one sample sequenced in a study of cytomegalovirus exposure and HLA in healthy donors. PCR was performed using 60 Vbeta and 13 Jbeta primers. The table came from immunoSEQ multiplex PCR; TCRdb's copy has only in-frame clones and leaves some out. Found here are around 140,000 clones, 60% to 85% of them singletons; the top ten hold about 13%. Sample: PBMCs. These receptor sequences come from a man in his forties in good health and CMV-seropositive.

The rearrangement links TRBV12-5 to TRBJ1-2; 7 bases line up with TRBD1. Germline V gene lookup returns CDR1 LGHNT and CDR2 FRNRAP. V was pared by 2 bases and J by 6 bases, with 9 bases of the junction left unmatched. The CDR3 is made up of 15 amino acids. CDR3 in amino acids: CASGLPPGRGNGYTF. CDR3 nucleotide sequence: TGTGCTAGTGGTTTGCCCCCGGGCAGGGGGAATGGCTACACCTTC.

V gene TRBV5-1 combines with J gene TRBJ2-5; a weak D match, TRBD2 (5 bases). V was trimmed by 0 bases and J by 5 bases, leaving 11 bases between them. The germline V gene has CDR1 SGHRS and CDR2 YFSETQ. This CDR3 spans 14 amino acids. The CDR3 nucleotides are TGCGCCAGCAGCTTGGTTGTTAGCGTCGAGACCCAGTACTTC. It codes for CASSLVVSVETQYF.

V gene TRBV6-5 combines with J gene TRBJ1-4; maybe TRBD1 (6 bases). V was pared by 6 bases and J by 2 bases, with 10 bases between. This CDR3 spans 14 amino acids. Germline CDR1 MNHEY, CDR2 SVGAGI. The CDR3 is CASSTGTTNEKLFF. CDR3 nucleotide sequence: TGTGCCAGCAGCACAGGGACCACTAATGAAAAACTGTTTTTT.

In its sample, this clone was seen a few times. The CDR3 spells CASSPDRQETQYF. In DNA, the CDR3 is TGTGCCAGCAGTCCGGACAGACAAGAGACCCAGTACTTC. The V call is TRBV7-3, the J call TRBJ2-5; TRBD1 is a possible D gene (6 bases). The CDR3 runs to 13 residues. Trimming took off 6 bases at V and 2 bases at J, with 10 bases between the two ends. Looked up from germline, CDR1 is SGHTA and CDR2 is FQGTGA.

This clone showed up just once. The chain is built from TRBV15 and TRBJ2-2, with D tentatively TRBD1 (5 bases). CDR3 length: 15 residues. Germline CDR1 is LNHNV and CDR2 is YYDKDF (reference sequence). Trimming left V 1 base short and J 7 bases short, with 13 bases between. The CDR3 DNA sequence: TGTGCCACCAGCAGAGGGGCCCTGCAGGGCGGGGAGCTGTTTTTT. The encoded protein is CATSRGALQGGELFF. The variable domain in full, with the rest retrieved from reference TRBV15 and TRBJ2-2, is DAMVIQNPRYQVTQFGKPVTLSCSQTLNHNVMYWYQQKSSQAPKLLFHYYDKDFNNEADTPDNFQSRRPNTSFCFLDIRSPGLGDTAMYLCATSRGALQGGELFFGEGSRLTVL.

This clone was seen just once. The chain is built from TRBV7-9 and TRBJ2-1; D might be TRBD2 (7 bases). This CDR3 is built from 14 residues. Germline V gene data show CDR1 as SEHNR and CDR2 as FQNEAQ (reference sequence). V lost 5 bases to trimming and J lost 7 bases, with 15 bases between them. CDR3 nucleotides: TGTGCCAGCAGCCCACGGACTAGGGGGAATGAGCAGTTCTTC. It codes for CASSPRTRGNEQFF.

This chain connects TRBV5-6 to TRBJ2-7; D is unresolved. The CDR3 extends over 13 amino acids. V was shortened by 2 bases and J by 7 bases, with 13 bases between the two germline ends. Germline V gene lookup returns CDR1 SGHDT and CDR2 YYEEEE. CDR3 DNA: TGTGCCAGCAGCTTTTTATCGGGTTGGGAGCAGTACTTC. Translated: CASSFLSGWEQYF.

The J gene is TRBJ2-3, the V gene TRBV9; 11 positions match TRBD1. J gave up 5 bases and V 4 bases, and 9 bases lay outside the gene matches. The germline gives CDR1 SGDLS, CDR2 YYNGEE. The CDR3 length is 16 residues. This CDR3 is CASSRPGTGGLDTQYF. The CDR3 nucleotides read TGTGCCAGCAGCCGACCGGGGACAGGGGGTTTAGATACGCAGTATTTT.

The CDR3 DNA is TGTGCCAGCTCACCAGTTGACCCCCGGACAGGGCGAGGCTACACCTTC. This sequence encodes CASSPVDPRTGRGYTF. This rearrangement joins TRBV18 to TRBJ1-2; 8 nucleotides align to TRBD1. The junction had 13 bases not matched to a gene; V was cut back by 2 bases and J by 8 bases. Germline CDR1 KGHSH, CDR2 LQKENI. This CDR3 has 16 residues.

J is TRBJ2-5 and V is TRBV4-2, with TRBD2 matching over 8 bases. The DNA end is a closer match to TRBJ2-7, so the J assignment may be wrong. The germline CDR1 and CDR2 sequences are LGHNA and YNFKEQ. This CDR3 spans 15 amino acids. Written as DNA, the CDR3 is TGTGCCAGCAGCCCACGGGGGGGGTCGTCCTACGAGCAGTACTTC. This sequence encodes CASSPRGGSSYEQYF.

The chain uses TRBV28 and TRBJ2-7, with 8 positions matching TRBD2. Germline V gene data show CDR1 as MDHEN and CDR2 as SYDVKM. The V segment lost 8 bases and the J segment 1 base; nucleotides outside the gene matches: 10. The CDR3 loop spans 15 amino acids. The CDR3 nucleotides are TGTGCCAGCCGAACACCGGGACTAGGGTCCTACGAGCAGTACTTC. It encodes CASRTPGLGSYEQYF.

This sequence joins TRBV7-9 and TRBJ2-7; 8 positions agree with TRBD1. Germline lookup yields CDR1 SEHNR and CDR2 FQNEAQ (reference sequence). The ends lost 2 bases at V and 2 bases at J; junction bases unmatched: 11. CDR3 length equals 17 residues. The CDR3 nucleotides read TGTGCCAGCAGCTTACCCTATTCGACAGGGGATCCCTACGAGCAGTACTTC. This codes for CASSLPYSTGDPYEQYF.

The chain is built from TRBV7-2 and TRBJ2-1; D might be TRBD2 (6 bases). The CDR3 contains 16 residues. CDR1 is SGHTA and CDR2 is FQGNSA in the germline V gene. V shed 1 base and J shed 8 bases, with 18 bases lying between them. CDR3 sequence reads: CASSLVEWRGWDEQFF. DNA for the CDR3: TGTGCCAGCAGCTTAGTAGAGTGGCGGGGCTGGGATGAGCAGTTCTTC.

The rearrangement uses TRBV4-2 and TRBJ2-7; a possible D gene is TRBD2 (5 bases). Germline CDR1 and CDR2: LGHNA and YNFKEQ. The CDR3 is 11 amino acids. The V gene lost 1 base and the J gene lost 7 bases, with 5 bases spanning the gap. The CDR3: CASSQAGEQYF. CDR3 in DNA: TGTGCCAGCAGCCAAGCGGGGGAGCAGTACTTC.

The rearrangement joins TRBV18 to TRBJ2-7; D is uncertain. Germline lookup yields CDR1 KGHSH and CDR2 LQKENI. Trimming shortened V by 2 bases and J by 7 bases, and 9 bases separated the two germline ends. The CDR3 has 12 amino acids. CDR3 nucleotides: TGTGCCAGCTCACCAAACCCCCAGGAGCAGTACTTC. Amino acids: CASSPNPQEQYF. The complete variable domain, with remaining parts taken from reference TRBV18 and TRBJ2-7, reads NAGVMQNPRHLVRRRGQEARLRCSPMKGHSHVYWYRQLPEEGLKFMVYLQKENIIDESGMPKERFSAEFPKEGPSILRIQQVVRGDSAAYFCASSPNPQEQYFGPGTRLTVT.

V usage is TRBV5-6 and J usage is TRBJ2-7; TRBD2 aligns across 7 bases. The CDR3 extends over 15 amino acids. V shed 4 bases and J 4 bases; nucleotides not matched to a gene: 11. Germline V gene lookup returns CDR1 SGHDT and CDR2 YYEEEE. CDR3 nucleotide sequence: TGTGCCAGCAGCGAAGCGGGGAGGGAAGAATACGAGCAGTACTTC. This codes for CASSEAGREEYEQYF.

This chain links TRBV7-3 with TRBJ1-2; a possible D gene is TRBD1 (6 bases). Per germline, CDR1 SGHTA and CDR2 FQGTGA. The V end lost 3 bases, the J end lost 8 bases, and 22 bases lay between the germline ends. This CDR3 is 16 amino acids long. In DNA, the CDR3 is TGTGCCAGCAGCTTTTCTCCGAGGGGGGGCGTTGACGGCTACACCTTC. Protein sequence: CASSFSPRGGVDGYTF.

The chain has TRBV29-1 and TRBJ1-2; possible D gene TRBD1, 5 bases. Trimming took off 1 base at V and 7 bases at J, with 16 bases between the two ends. Germline CDR1 reads SQVTM; CDR2 reads ANQGSEA. CDR3 size: 14 residues. The CDR3 reads CSVEVEPRARGYTF. The CDR3 nucleotides read TGCAGCGTTGAAGTCGAACCCAGGGCTCGTGGCTACACCTTC.

The chain employs TRBV19 and TRBJ2-3; D is ambiguous. Trimming stripped 1 base from V and 6 bases from J, with 11 bases between. CDR1 is LNHDA and CDR2 is SQIVND in the germline V gene (reference sequence). CDR3 length: 14 amino acids. CDR3 in amino acids: CASSIGLAVDTQYF. DNA for the CDR3: TGTGCCAGTAGTATAGGGTTAGCCGTCGATACGCAGTATTTT.

The J gene is TRBJ2-4, the V gene TRBV28; 7 bases map to TRBD1. CDR1 and CDR2 from the germline V gene are MDHEN and SYDVKM. The CDR3 length is 15 residues. The J segment lost 7 bases and the V segment lost 5 bases, leaving 11 bases of the junction unmatched. The CDR3: CASSIQGIGYNIQYF. The CDR3 region has the DNA TGTGCCAGCAGTATACAGGGGATCGGGTATAACATTCAGTACTTC.

The V call is TRBV11-2, the J call TRBJ2-2; 9 bases align to TRBD1. Trimming cost V 1 base and J 0 bases; bases outside gene matches: 0. Germline lookup yields CDR1 SGHAT and CDR2 FQNNGV. CDR3 length: 16 residues. The CDR3 is CASSLGQGANTGELFF. CDR3 DNA: TGTGCCAGCAGCTTAGGACAGGGGGCGAACACCGGGGAGCTGTTTTTT.

This clone turned up a few times. The CDR3 DNA reads as TGTGCCAGCAGCTCTGACAGGGGTTCCTACAATGAGCAGTTCTTC. Amino acid sequence: CASSSDRGSYNEQFF. The chain uses TRBV7-2 and TRBJ2-1; 8 nucleotides align to TRBD1. CDR3 length: 15 residues. Germline-derived CDR1 and CDR2 are SGHTA and FQGNSA. Germline trimming cut 4 bases from V and 1 base from J; bases unmatched to any gene: 3.

This sequence joins TRBV10-3 and TRBJ2-1; 7 bases are shared with TRBD2. The CDR3 covers 17 residues. V trimming: 3 bases; J trimming: 3 bases; junction bases outside the gene matches: 11. Germline CDR1 is ENHRY and CDR2 is SYGVKD. The CDR3 protein is CAISDPLLAELYNEQFF. The DNA of the CDR3 is TGTGCCATCAGTGACCCCCTTCTAGCGGAGCTCTACAATGAGCAGTTCTTC.

The rearrangement uses TRBV9 and TRBJ2-2; TRBD2 is a possible D gene (5 bases). Trimming took off 2 bases at V and 4 bases at J, with 12 bases between the two ends. The CDR3 length is 15 residues. Per germline, CDR1 SGDLS and CDR2 YYNGEE. CDR3 sequence (DNA): TGTGCCAGCAGCGTGTTTGAGGGAGCCACCGGGGAGCTGTTTTTT. Translating gives CASSVFEGATGELFF. The full variable domain, with the rest looked up from reference TRBV9 and TRBJ2-2, is DSGVTQTPKHLITATGQRVTLRCSPRSGDLSVYWYQQSLDQGLQFLIQYYNGEERAKGNILERFSAQQFPDLHSELNLSSLELGDSALYFCASSVFEGATGELFFGEGSRLTVL.

J is TRBJ2-1 and V is TRBV29-1; 9 nucleotides line up with TRBD2. This CDR3 spans 14 amino acids. Germline-derived CDR1 and CDR2 are SQVTM and ANQGSEA. V trimming: 5 bases; J trimming: 4 bases; junction bases outside the gene matches: 6. CDR3 loop: CSVLTSGFYNEQFF. For the CDR3, the DNA is TGCAGCGTTCTTACTAGCGGGTTTTACAATGAGCAGTTCTTC.

Of note for this clone: The junction departs from the called germline gene at one end, perhaps through a read error. The same CDR3 can be traced to other DNA sequences in this sample. The chain couples TRBV18 to TRBJ1-4; perhaps TRBD1 as D (5 bases). The CDR3 runs to 14 residues. Germline V gene sequence: CDR1 KGHSH, CDR2 LQKENI. The CDR3 bases are TGCGCCAGCTCACAAGGGGCGGTGGATGAAAAACTGTTTTTT. Amino acids: CASSQGAVDEKLFF.

This chain joins TRBV5-6 and TRBJ2-4; D not certain. V dropped 0 bases and J dropped 1 base, with 11 bases sitting between them. CDR3 length: 16 residues. The germline V gene has CDR1 SGHDT and CDR2 YYEEEE. The CDR3 DNA reads as TGTGCCAGCAGCTTGGGGTCAGCGTCTGCCAAAAACATTCAGTACTTC. It yields the protein CASSLGSASAKNIQYF.

The chain carries TRBV7-7 and TRBJ1-1; 9 bases match TRBD1. V shed 2 bases and J 4 bases; nucleotides not matched to a gene: 17. Germline V CDR1 and CDR2: SSHAT, FNYEAQ (reference sequence). The length of the CDR3 is 19 residues. In nucleotides, the CDR3 is TGTGCCAGCAGCTTAATTATTAGGGACAGGGCAGGGGCGGCCACTGAAGCTTTCTTT. Its translation is CASSLIIRDRAGAATEAFF.

The chain uses TRBV5-1 and TRBJ1-2, with D uncertain. With 0 bases removed from V and 8 bases from J, the gap between germline ends came to 11 bases. The CDR3 extends over 13 amino acids. Germline V gives CDR1 SGHRS, CDR2 YFSETQ. The CDR3 sequence: CASSLAGEQGYTF. In nucleotides, the CDR3 is TGCGCCAGCAGCTTGGCCGGGGAGCAAGGCTACACCTTC.

This clone was counted a single time. CDR3 sequence reads: CASSLERTSGYEQYF. For the CDR3, the DNA is TGTGCCAGCAGCTTAGAAAGGACTAGCGGCTACGAGCAGTACTTC. V is TRBV7-2 and J is TRBJ2-7; TRBD2 matches 10 bases. V dropped 1 base and J dropped 3; count of bases not matched to a gene: 3. CDR3 length equals 15 residues. Germline CDR1 and CDR2: SGHTA and FQGNSA.

This chain links TRBV29-1 with TRBJ2-5; 9 positions agree with TRBD1. The J call may be faulty, since TRBJ2-7 better matches the DNA end. From germline, CDR1 is SQVTM and CDR2 ANQGSEA. The CDR3 spans 13 residues. In nucleotides, the CDR3 is TGCAGCGTTGTGGGACAGGGATTTTACGAGCAGTACTTC. Amino acids: CSVVGQGFYEQYF.

The CDR3 spells CASSESGRALNEQFF. CDR3 nucleotide sequence: TGTGCCAGCAGCGAGAGCGGGAGGGCCTTAAATGAGCAGTTCTTC. This rearrangement joins TRBV9 to TRBJ2-1; 10 bases are shared with TRBD2. The CDR3 is 15 residues long. Germline V CDR1 and CDR2: SGDLS, YYNGEE. V trimming: 3 bases; J trimming: 7 bases; junction bases outside the gene matches: 7.